This paragraph covers one T cell receptor (beta chain) sequence. Which antigen it targets is not known. No much larger clone is present one base from it, and per-base qualities are unavailable. This entry comes from a study of blood T cell repertoires in COVID-19 (dated by TCRdb to 2020 to 2022). At the level of the whole study: Collaborator samples came from the United States, Italy and Spain and covered acute and convalescent phases of COVID-19. The prospective study material was composed of cDNA or gDNA derived from T cells, B-cell-depleted T cells, or PBMCs. Subjects who had been exposed to COVID-19, were actively infected with it, or had recovered from it provided the deeply sampled blood TCRbeta repertoires that made up the dataset. The repertoires were made available in a free public database intended to serve as a resource for research on the immune response to SARS-CoV-2. The samples were drawn from two sources: the first 160 participants of the ongoing ImmuneRACE study, and 1,254 subjects contributed by 6 global collaborators. Nearly every sample came with metadata listing a de-identified subject ID, COVID-19 status, age in years and sex. Where available, HLA class I and class II types were obtained from metadata supplied by the sample provider rather than from assay-based typing.

TCRbeta CDR3 regions were amplified from genomic DNA by means of the immunoSEQ Assay, a bias-controlled multiplex PCR. Per the source publication's procedure: Nucleated cell counts per sample were estimated from amplification of reference gene primers within the assay. To quantify the absolute abundance of each unique TCRbeta CDR3 rearrangement, sequence reads were collapsed and filtered. For each sample, productive Simpson clonality was calculated as the square root of Simpson's diversity index across productive rearrangements. TCRdb limited this immuneACCESS table to in-frame rearrangements with V and J called. A share of clones is missing; checked studies link under half to unresolved V genes, and the rest is unexplained. The V and J calls and clone size come from that table; D and trimming were worked out from the DNA. The sample data list roughly 220,000 clones, and approximately 85% of these were observed just once. The top ten clones comprise under 8.5% of the sample.

CDR1 and CDR2, looked up from the germline V gene (reference sequence), are LNHNV and YYDKDF. Deletion took 1 base off V and 1 base off J, with a span of 13 bases between the germline ends. The CDR3 has 16 amino acids, counting the end cysteine and phenylalanine. The kept DNA is CDR3 alone, 48 bases in frame from the first base. Results and caveats for the whole study, not just this receptor: How much clinical and demographic metadata was included differed by source and by participant, and the metadata was provided uncurated.

At one collaborating source in Seattle, patients were enrolled during active infection and were followed longitudinally through the course of disease. Whole blood was collected in K2EDTA tubes by collaborating institutions according to the institutions' own protocols. Collaborator samples were shipped for TCRbeta analysis as frozen whole blood, isolated PBMCs, or DNA extracted from either sample type. Input material: peripheral blood. This receptor was obtained from a woman over 75 with COVID-19, enrolled during active disease. The chain is assembled from TRBV15 and TRBJ1-1, and perhaps TRBD1 as D gene, on 6 matching bases. The DNA reads as follows: TGTGCCACCAGCAGAGTGTTAGGCAGGGGGAACACTGAAGCTTTCTTT. Translated, it gives CATSRVLGRGNTEAFF. Extended through the reference TRBV15 and TRBJ1-1 proteins, this CDR3 yields the full variable domain: DAMVIQNPRYQVTQFGKPVTLSCSQTLNHNVMYWYQQKSSQAPKLLFHYYDKDFNNEADTPDNFQSRRPNTSFCFLDIRSPGLGDTAMYLCATSRVLGRGNTEAFFGQGTRLTVV.